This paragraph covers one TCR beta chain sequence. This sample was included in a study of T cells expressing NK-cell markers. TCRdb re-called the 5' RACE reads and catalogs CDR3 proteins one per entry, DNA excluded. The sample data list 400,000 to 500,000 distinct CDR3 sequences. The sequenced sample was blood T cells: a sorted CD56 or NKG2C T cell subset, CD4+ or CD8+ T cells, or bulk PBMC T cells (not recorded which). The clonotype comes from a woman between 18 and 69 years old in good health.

The CDR3: CASSWENRLNTEAFF. This rearrangement joins TRBV5-1 to TRBJ1-1. The CDR3 covers 15 residues. Germline V gene data show CDR1 as SGHRS and CDR2 as YFSETQ.